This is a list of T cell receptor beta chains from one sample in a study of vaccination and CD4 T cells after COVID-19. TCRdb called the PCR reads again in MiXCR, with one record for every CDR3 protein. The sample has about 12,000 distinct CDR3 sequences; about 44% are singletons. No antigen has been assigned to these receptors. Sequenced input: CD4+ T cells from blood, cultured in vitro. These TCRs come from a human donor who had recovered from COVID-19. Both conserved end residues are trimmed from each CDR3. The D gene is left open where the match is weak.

CDR3aa: ASSEEGASYEQY
v_gene: TRBV2
d_gene: TRBD1

CDR3aa: ASSPRLAEDYNEQF
v_gene: TRBV11-2
d_gene: TRBD2

CDR3aa: ASSYDRGEKLF
v_gene: TRBV7-2
d_gene: TRBD1

CDR3aa: ATSGQGGQPQH
v_gene: TRBV15
d_gene: TRBD1

CDR3aa: ASSPVGLAGVTGELF
v_gene: TRBV6-1
d_gene: TRBD2

CDR3aa: ASSSHRNTEAF
v_gene: TRBV11-2
d_gene: NA

CDR3aa: SARVAGNQPQH
v_gene: TRBV20-1
d_gene: NA

CDR3aa: ATSNANYGYT
v_gene: TRBV15
d_gene: NA

CDR3aa: ASSYSGTGGNEQF
v_gene: TRBV6-5
d_gene: TRBD1

CDR3aa: ASSPRRGDEQY
v_gene: TRBV18
d_gene: NA

CDR3aa: ASRPQNGPSGELF
v_gene: TRBV6-1
d_gene: NA

CDR3aa: ASSRPGQGIYEQY
v_gene: TRBV6-1
d_gene: TRBD1

CDR3aa: ASSQLAGRTEAF
v_gene: TRBV6-1
d_gene: NA

CDR3aa: SAGASTDTQY
v_gene: TRBV30
d_gene: TRBD2

CDR3aa: ASSEVGWEETQY
v_gene: TRBV25-1
d_gene: NA

CDR3aa: ASSSGGKGYEQY
v_gene: TRBV6-1
d_gene: TRBD2

CDR3aa: ASSTGGSVLNTEAF
v_gene: TRBV7-2
d_gene: NA

CDR3aa: ASSWRTGGAYEQY
v_gene: TRBV7-2
d_gene: TRBD1

CDR3aa: ASSPHSMNTEAF
v_gene: TRBV6-1
d_gene: NA

CDR3aa: ASTMSGRATGANVLT
v_gene: TRBV19
d_gene: NA

CDR3aa: ASSYSTDTQPQH
v_gene: TRBV6-2/TRBV6-3
d_gene: NA

CDR3aa: SARSLFDRATYEQY
v_gene: TRBV20-1
d_gene: NA

CDR3aa: ASSLFFETQY
v_gene: TRBV5-1
d_gene: NA

CDR3aa: ASPPGPVSTDTQY
v_gene: TRBV7-9
d_gene: NA

CDR3aa: ASSLGGAGNTEAF
v_gene: TRBV5-1
d_gene: NA

CDR3aa: SVDDDRAGEQY
v_gene: TRBV29-1
d_gene: TRBD1

CDR3aa: ARRTTANQPQH
v_gene: TRBV5-3
d_gene: NA

CDR3aa: ASSLVGGNTEAF
v_gene: TRBV7-8
d_gene: NA

CDR3aa: ASSRLGGHSPLH
v_gene: TRBV7-2
d_gene: NA

CDR3aa: ASSSGRGLGYT
v_gene: TRBV28
d_gene: TRBD1

CDR3aa: ASSLVSGSGHEQY
v_gene: TRBV5-6
d_gene: TRBD2

CDR3aa: ASSQEVLLLEETQY
v_gene: TRBV7-3
d_gene: NA

CDR3aa: ASSFSGANTGELF
v_gene: TRBV12-3/TRBV12-4
d_gene: TRBD2

CDR3aa: ATSSLRSHEQF
v_gene: TRBV15
d_gene: NA

CDR3aa: ASVGGLRAYEQY
v_gene: TRBV2
d_gene: NA

CDR3aa: SAFYNEQF
v_gene: TRBV20-1
d_gene: NA

CDR3aa: AISEDGGETQY
v_gene: TRBV10-3
d_gene: NA

CDR3aa: AWNPATNEKLF
v_gene: TRBV30
d_gene: NA

CDR3aa: SARGGPSYRSNQPQH
v_gene: TRBV20-1
d_gene: NA

CDR3aa: AWSPGLAANEQF
v_gene: TRBV30
d_gene: TRBD2

CDR3aa: ASSLLQGNQPQH
v_gene: TRBV27
d_gene: NA

CDR3aa: ATSDLLGIAGGPQETQY
v_gene: TRBV24-1
d_gene: TRBD2